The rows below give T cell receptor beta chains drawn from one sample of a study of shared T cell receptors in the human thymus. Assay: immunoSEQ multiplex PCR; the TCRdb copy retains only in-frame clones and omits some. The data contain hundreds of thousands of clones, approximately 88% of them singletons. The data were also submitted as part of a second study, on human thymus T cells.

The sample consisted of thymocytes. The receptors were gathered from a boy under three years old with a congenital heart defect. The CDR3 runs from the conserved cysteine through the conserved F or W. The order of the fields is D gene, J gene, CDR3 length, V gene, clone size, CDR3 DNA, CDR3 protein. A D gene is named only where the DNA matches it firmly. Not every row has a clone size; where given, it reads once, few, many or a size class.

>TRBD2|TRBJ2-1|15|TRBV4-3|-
TGCGCCAGCAGCCAAGACGCGGGAGGGAACAATGAGCAGTTCTTC
CASSQDAGGNNEQFF
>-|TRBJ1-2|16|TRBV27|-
TGTGCCAGCAGTTTAGCTTCCAGTGGCAAACACTATGGCTACACCTTC
CASSLASSGKHYGYTF
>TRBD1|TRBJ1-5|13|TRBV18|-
TGTGCCAGCTCACTTACAGGGGTTCAGCCCCAGCATTTT
CASSLTGVQPQHF
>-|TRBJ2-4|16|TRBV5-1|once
TGCGCCAGCAGCTTGGCCGGGCGGGTGGGCAAAAACATTCAGTACTTC
CASSLAGRVGKNIQYF
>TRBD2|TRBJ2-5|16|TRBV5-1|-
TGCGCCAGCAGCTTGGAGAGCGGGAGGACCCAAGAGACCCAGTACTTC
CASSLESGRTQETQYF
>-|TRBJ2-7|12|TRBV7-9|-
TGTGCCATTACCGGGTACCACTACGAGCAGTACTTC
CAITGYHYEQYF
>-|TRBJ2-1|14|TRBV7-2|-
TGTGCCAGCAGCTTAACGGCTAGCTCGCGTGAGCAGTTCTTC
CASSLTASSREQFF
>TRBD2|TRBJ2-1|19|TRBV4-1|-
TGCGCCAGCAGCCGTGGACTAGCGGGAGCTCACCATCCCTACAATGAGCAGTTCTTC
CASSRGLAGAHHPYNEQFF
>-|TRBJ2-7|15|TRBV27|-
TGTGCCAGCAGTCCTCGGGACAAGGATAATGGCGAGCAGTACTTC
CASSPRDKDNGEQYF
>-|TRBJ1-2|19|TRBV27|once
TGTGCCAGCAGTGCCCTGGGGGGACCAAGTGCCAACACTAACTATGGCTACACCTTC
CASSALGGPSANTNYGYTF
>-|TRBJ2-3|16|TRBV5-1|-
TGCGCCAGCAGCCCGGTTTTGGGTGAGGGGGTAGATACGCAGTATTTT
CASSPVLGEGVDTQYF
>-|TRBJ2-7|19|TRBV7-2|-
TGTGCCAGCAGCTTAGCGCTCGCGGGTCCCTCGGTGTGCTCCTACGAGCAGTACTTC
CASSLALAGPSVCSYEQYF
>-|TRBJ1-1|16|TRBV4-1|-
TGCGCCAGCAGCCAATGGCAGGGAGGGTGTGACACTGAAGCTTTCTTT
CASSQWQGGCDTEAFF
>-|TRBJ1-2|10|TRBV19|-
TGTGCCAGTAGTATCGGGGGCTACACCTTC
CASSIGGYTF
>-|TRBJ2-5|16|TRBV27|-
TGTGCCAGCAGTTTTGGTAATAGCGCGGAGCAAGAGACCCAGTACTTC
CASSFGNSAEQETQYF
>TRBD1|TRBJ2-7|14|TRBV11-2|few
TGTGCCAGCAGCCCGGACAGGGACGCCTACGAGCAGTACTTC
CASSPDRDAYEQYF
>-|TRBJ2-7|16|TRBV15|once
TGTGCCACCAGCAGAGTCGGGACAAGGGGGTCCTACGAGCAGTACTTC
CATSRVGTRGSYEQYF